This T cell receptor beta chain came from a study of long-term antiretroviral therapy in people with HIV (dated by TCRdb to the early 2020s). Regarding the research as a whole: Collection of the earliest samples took place about a decade ahead of the 2015 WHO recommendation for immediate ART, at a time when ART was typically delayed until CD4 counts fell. Eleven of the 30 participants with HIV were female. The cohort contributed over 150 cryopreserved PBMC samples from 30 adults with confirmed HIV infection, collected serially over a mean of about six years (range 1-12). Test extractions of a monoclonal T-cell line alongside 30 to 35 polyclonal samples showed no cross-contamination during QIAcube processing. This retrospective serial study examined whether starting ART and sustained HIV suppression were associated with changes in the composition and diversity of the TRB repertoire in peripheral blood.

General study outcomes and caveats: Since PBMC availability was limited, sequencing covered only the TCR beta chain, with no alpha chain pairing. Expanded TRB clones identified before ART initiation dominated the repertoire across all time points, though the dominance fluctuated and decreased in many PLHIV after ART. HIV repertoires had narrower CDR3 length ranges than controls, and the network structure suggested an antigen-experienced repertoire that shifted only slightly toward naive after ART. No data were available on ART adherence, viral resistance or therapy changes, limiting inferences about post-ART repertoire changes. Starting ART was linked to a significant rise in TRB diversity, yet even with long-term ART the diversity remained significantly lower than in transplant donor controls. The samples span the years 2004 to 2017, and the ART regimens used at that time may not be as effective as current regimens. Because pre-ART samples had limited cell numbers, profiling was done on unsorted PBMC rather than on sorted CD4+ and CD8+ T cells.

To note about this clone: It lacks a known antigen. Base qualities are not recorded, but no much larger clone differs from it by a single base.

The immunoSEQ hsTCRB v3.0 assay was used at survey level resolution to sequence the TRB variable region. The target sequencing depth for TRB was roughly 35,000-50,000 T-cell genomes per sample. An Illumina MiSeq with a v3 150-cycle kit was used to sequence the pooled TRB libraries. For the original study's pipeline: Repertoire analysis was run in R within a reproducible Nextflow workflow that covered QC, data transformation and analysis. Custom analyses were implemented in LymphoSeq2, an R package for AIRR-Seq data exploration. Several samples that yielded fewer than 5000 total TRB sequences were excluded, so that 200 or so HIV repertoires were analyzed. Among the 170 to 200 HIV repertoires that were kept, around 60 were collected before ART initiation and roughly 130 were collected after ART initiation. Repertoires were downsampled to 5000 TRB nucleotide sequences, with summary statistics averaged over 100 downsampling iterations. TRB sequences were retained for analysis only if CDR3 regions of at least seven amino acids were present. Diversity was measured with a Shannon entropy-derived clonality score and the Gini coefficient. In the repertoire networks, any two of the top 5000 CDR3 amino acid sequences were linked whenever the two sequences differed by an edit distance of one. GLIPH2 predicted antigen specificity groups and MHC restriction for TRB CDR3 amino acid sequences. To flag known CMV, EBV, HIV or tissue antigen associations, CDR3 amino acid sequences were matched against VDJdb and McPAS-TCR. Pre-ART, post-ART and control groups were compared with Wilcoxon signed-rank tests and Holm-Bonferroni correction. Drawn from immuneACCESS, this table holds only the in-frame rearrangements with V and J called that TCRdb kept. Clones are partly lost; checked studies trace under half to an unresolved V gene and leave the rest unexplained. Clone size and the V and J calls come from that table; the DNA yielded D and trimming. This sample has about 21,000 clones in its table, and around 82% of those were observed once. The biggest ten clones account for over 8% of the sample.

Participants were included only if at least one PBMC sample before ART initiation and at least two post-ART samples were available. All participants with HIV were treated in the United States of America. Before DNA extraction, cryopreserved samples of about 0.95-10 million PBMC were thawed and washed. At the time of the earliest PBMC sample, participants with HIV were aged between roughly 20 and 55 years. Per participant, PBMC samples came from 1-4 timepoints prior to ART initiation and 2-8 timepoints following ART initiation, for a median of 7 samples. For every participant, serial HIV viral load, CD4+ T-cell count, ART history and demographic data were obtained. Using a Qiagen kit on a QIAcube, genomic DNA was extracted from unsorted PBMC, with samples processed in batches of 12. From cysteine to phenylalanine, the CDR3 is 17 amino acids long. Kept here is only the CDR3 DNA, which spans 51 bases and is read in frame from base 1. Deletion took 1 base off V and 8 bases off J, with a span of 23 bases between the germline ends. CDR1 and CDR2 were assigned from the germline V gene as MGHRA and YSYEKL.

The rearrangement combines TRBV4-1 with TRBJ1-1; there is no confident call for the D gene. This TCR derives from a man over 45 with HIV. The sequences come from unsorted PBMCs, collected at the start of antiretroviral therapy. The DNA is TGCGCCAGCAGCCAAGTTACCCCCGGGCCCTCAGGCGAGGAAGCTTTCTTT. This codes for CASSQVTPGPSGEEAFF.